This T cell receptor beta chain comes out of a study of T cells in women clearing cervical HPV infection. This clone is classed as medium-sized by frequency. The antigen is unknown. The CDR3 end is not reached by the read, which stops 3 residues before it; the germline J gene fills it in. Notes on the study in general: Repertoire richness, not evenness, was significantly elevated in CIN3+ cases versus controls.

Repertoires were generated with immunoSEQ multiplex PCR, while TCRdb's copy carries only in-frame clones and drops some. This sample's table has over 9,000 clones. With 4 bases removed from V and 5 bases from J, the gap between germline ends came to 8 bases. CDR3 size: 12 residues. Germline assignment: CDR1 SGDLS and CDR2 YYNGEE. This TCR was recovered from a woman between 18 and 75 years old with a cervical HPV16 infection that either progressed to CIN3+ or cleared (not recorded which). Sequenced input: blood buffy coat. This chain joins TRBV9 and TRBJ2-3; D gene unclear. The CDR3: CASSLLGDTQYF. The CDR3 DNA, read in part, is TGTGCCAGCAGCCTCCTCGGAGATACG.